This TCR beta chain was documented in a study of T cell changes during pregnancy in multiple sclerosis. Only in-frame clones appear in the TCRdb table, and some are missing; sequencing was by immunoSEQ multiplex PCR. The sample includes around 43,000 clones, about 88% of them seen just once. The sequence was obtained from a female donor with multiple sclerosis, enrolled in a pregnancy study. The input for sequencing was CD4+ T cells from peripheral blood mononuclear cells, taken in the first trimester of pregnancy.

Here the CDR3 DNA reads TGTGCCAGCAGTTTTCTTCGGGACTACACCGGGGAGCTGTTTTTT. As protein: CASSFLRDYTGELFF. The V gene is TRBV27, the J gene TRBJ2-2; tentatively, D is TRBD2 (6 bases). CDR3 length: 15 residues. Germline V gene lookup returns CDR1 MNHEY and CDR2 SMNVEV (reference sequence). Trimming shortened V by 3 bases and J by 3 bases, and 11 bases separated the two germline ends.